These T cell receptor beta chains were read from a single sample in a study of identical twins. TCRdb ran MiXCR on the 5' RACE reads and lists one entry per CDR3 protein. The sample comprises 250,000 to 300,000 distinct CDR3 sequences, around 8% of which are singletons, and 2.5% to 3.5% rests with the top ten. These same records also appear under a second study, on yellow fever vaccine responses in identical twins.

Input material: CD8+ T cells sorted from blood. The receptors come from a woman between 18 and 30 years old in good health. The CDR3 runs from the conserved cysteine through the conserved F or W. The D gene is left open where the match is weak. Not all rows give a size; the values are once, few, many and, for expanded clones, a class.

D gene: TRBD2
CDR3 length: 16
clone size: few
V gene: TRBV4-3
J gene: TRBJ2-1
CDR3 DNA: TGCGCCAGCAGCCAAGATTTCGCTAGCGGTGGTAATGAGCAGTTCTTC
CDR3 protein: CASSQDFASGGNEQFF

D gene: NA
CDR3 length: 14
clone size: NA
V gene: TRBV6-4
J gene: TRBJ2-3
CDR3 DNA: TGTGCCAGCAGTGACAAGGGAGGCACAGATACGCAGTATTTT
CDR3 protein: CASSDKGGTDTQYF

D gene: NA
CDR3 length: 19
clone size: few
V gene: TRBV11-2
J gene: TRBJ1-2
CDR3 DNA: TGTGCCAGCAGCTTATATCGTGGGTTGCGTCAGACGGAGTACTATGGCTACACCTTC
CDR3 protein: CASSLYRGLRQTEYYGYTF

D gene: NA
CDR3 length: 13
clone size: few
V gene: TRBV12-3/TRBV12-4
J gene: TRBJ2-5
CDR3 DNA: TGTGCCAGCAGTCGTTACGGCCAAGAGACCCAGTACTTC
CDR3 protein: CASSRYGQETQYF

D gene: NA
CDR3 length: 15
clone size: many
V gene: TRBV20-1
J gene: TRBJ1-6
CDR3 DNA: TGCAGTGCTAGAGATCTGGCAGCTGATAATTCACCCCTCCACTTT
CDR3 protein: CSARDLAADNSPLHF

D gene: NA
CDR3 length: 9
clone size: NA
V gene: TRBV20-1
J gene: TRBJ2-5
CDR3 DNA: TGCAGTGCCTGGGAGACCCAGTACTTC
CDR3 protein: CSAWETQYF

D gene: NA
CDR3 length: 14
clone size: NA
V gene: TRBV6-4
J gene: TRBJ2-1
CDR3 DNA: TGTGCCAGCAGTAGCGATCAAGCAGCAAATGAGGAGTTCTTC
CDR3 protein: CASSSDQAANEEFF

D gene: NA
CDR3 length: 15
clone size: many
V gene: TRBV4-2
J gene: TRBJ2-7
CDR3 DNA: TGTGCCAGCAGCCAAGAGGCTTCTAGCTCCTACGAGCAGTACTTC
CDR3 protein: CASSQEASSSYEQYF

D gene: NA
CDR3 length: 15
clone size: many
V gene: TRBV4-3
J gene: TRBJ2-7
CDR3 DNA: TGCGCCAGCAGCCAAGCGATAGGGACCTCCTACGAGCAGTACTTC
CDR3 protein: CASSQAIGTSYEQYF

D gene: NA
CDR3 length: 15
clone size: many
V gene: TRBV12-3/TRBV12-4
J gene: TRBJ2-7
CDR3 DNA: TGTGCCAGCAGTTTTGGGTTAAGGGGTTCCTACGAGCAGTACTTC
CDR3 protein: CASSFGLRGSYEQYF

D gene: TRBD2
CDR3 length: 15
clone size: NA
V gene: TRBV27
J gene: TRBJ2-3
CDR3 DNA: TGTGCCAGCAGGACGGGACTAGCGGACACAGATACGCAGTATTTT
CDR3 protein: CASRTGLADTDTQYF

D gene: TRBD1
CDR3 length: 17
clone size: NA
V gene: TRBV28
J gene: TRBJ2-7
CDR3 DNA: TGTGCCAGCAGAACGGACAGGGGGCGAAGGTATCCCTACGAGCAGTACTTC
CDR3 protein: CASRTDRGRRYPYEQYF

D gene: NA
CDR3 length: 13
clone size: NA
V gene: TRBV4-3
J gene: TRBJ1-2
CDR3 DNA: TGCGCCAGCAGCCAAGGGTTTAAACAAGGCTACACCTTC
CDR3 protein: CASSQGFKQGYTF

D gene: NA
CDR3 length: 17
clone size: few
V gene: TRBV6-2/TRBV6-3
J gene: TRBJ1-1
CDR3 DNA: TGTGCCAGCAGTTACAACGTTCAGGGGATTGGGAACACTGAAGCTTTCTTT
CDR3 protein: CASSYNVQGIGNTEAFF

D gene: NA
CDR3 length: 15
clone size: many
V gene: TRBV25-1
J gene: TRBJ2-2
CDR3 DNA: TGTGCCACCTCGATAGGGGCCGGTAACACCGGGGAGCTGTTTTTT
CDR3 protein: CATSIGAGNTGELFF

D gene: TRBD1
CDR3 length: 14
clone size: few
V gene: TRBV7-8
J gene: TRBJ2-1
CDR3 DNA: TGTGCCAGCAGCTTGGGACAGGGGGCCAATGAGCAGTTCTTC
CDR3 protein: CASSLGQGANEQFF

D gene: TRBD2
CDR3 length: 15
clone size: NA
V gene: TRBV11-2
J gene: TRBJ2-3
CDR3 DNA: TGTGCCAGCACCCTGACTAGCGGCTTCACAGATACGCAGTATTTT
CDR3 protein: CASTLTSGFTDTQYF

D gene: TRBD1
CDR3 length: 15
clone size: few
V gene: TRBV28
J gene: TRBJ1-1
CDR3 DNA: TGTGCCAGCAGTCCCAGGACAGGTTTGAACACTGAAGCTTTCTTT
CDR3 protein: CASSPRTGLNTEAFF

D gene: TRBD2
CDR3 length: 12
clone size: many
V gene: TRBV7-8
J gene: TRBJ2-1
CDR3 DNA: TGTGCCAGCAGCCACCTAGCGGGAGCGGTGTTCTTC
CDR3 protein: CASSHLAGAVFF

D gene: NA
CDR3 length: 14
clone size: NA
V gene: TRBV10-3
J gene: TRBJ1-3
CDR3 DNA: TGTGCCATCAGGGGAGACAGAGCCGGAAACACCATATATTTT
CDR3 protein: CAIRGDRAGNTIYF

D gene: TRBD1
CDR3 length: 16
clone size: NA
V gene: TRBV6-2/TRBV6-3
J gene: TRBJ2-2
CDR3 DNA: TGTGCCAGCAGTCCCCCGACAGGGGGAGTCACCGGGGAGCTGTTTTTT
CDR3 protein: CASSPPTGGVTGELFF

D gene: TRBD2
CDR3 length: 16
clone size: few
V gene: TRBV7-9
J gene: TRBJ2-5
CDR3 DNA: TGTGCCAGCAGCGAACAGGCTAGCGGGGGCCAAGAGACCCAGTACTTC
CDR3 protein: CASSEQASGGQETQYF

D gene: TRBD2
CDR3 length: 17
clone size: few
V gene: TRBV7-9
J gene: TRBJ2-1
CDR3 DNA: TGTGCCAGCAGCTTATCCCCGACTAGCGGGGGGGAAAGTGAGCAGTTCTTC
CDR3 protein: CASSLSPTSGGESEQFF

D gene: NA
CDR3 length: 14
clone size: few
V gene: TRBV9
J gene: TRBJ1-1
CDR3 DNA: TGTGCCAGCAGCGTAGGAGCGTCGGACACTGAAGCTTTCTTT
CDR3 protein: CASSVGASDTEAFF

D gene: TRBD2
CDR3 length: 13
clone size: few
V gene: TRBV20-1
J gene: TRBJ2-1
CDR3 DNA: TGCAGTGCAAGACTAGCGGGAGGCTATGAGCAGTTCTTC
CDR3 protein: CSARLAGGYEQFF